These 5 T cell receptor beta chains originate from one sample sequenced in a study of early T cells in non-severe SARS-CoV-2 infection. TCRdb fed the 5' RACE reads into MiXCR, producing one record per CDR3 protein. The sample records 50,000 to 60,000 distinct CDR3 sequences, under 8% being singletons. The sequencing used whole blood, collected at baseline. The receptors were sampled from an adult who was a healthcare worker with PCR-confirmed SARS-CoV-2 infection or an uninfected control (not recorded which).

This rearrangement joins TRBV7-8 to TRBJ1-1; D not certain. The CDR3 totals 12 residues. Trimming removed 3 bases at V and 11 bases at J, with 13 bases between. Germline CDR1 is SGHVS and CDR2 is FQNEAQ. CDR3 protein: CASSFTSLTAFF. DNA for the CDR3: TGTGCCAGCAGCTTCACGTCCCTGACGGCTTTCTTT.

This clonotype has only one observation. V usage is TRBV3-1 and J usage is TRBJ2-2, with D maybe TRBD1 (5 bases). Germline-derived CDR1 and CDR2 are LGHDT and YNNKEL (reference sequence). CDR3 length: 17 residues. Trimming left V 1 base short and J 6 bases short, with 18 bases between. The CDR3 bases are TGTGCCAGCAGCCAAGGCCTAAGGGGTTGGTCGGCCGGGGAGCTGTTTTTT. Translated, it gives CASSQGLRGWSAGELFF.

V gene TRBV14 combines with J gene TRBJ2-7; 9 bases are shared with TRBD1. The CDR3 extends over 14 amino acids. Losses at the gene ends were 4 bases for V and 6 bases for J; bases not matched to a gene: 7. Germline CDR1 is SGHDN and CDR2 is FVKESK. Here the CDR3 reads CASSLGQGFAEQYF. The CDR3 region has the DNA TGTGCCAGCAGCCTGGGACAGGGATTCGCCGAGCAGTACTTC.

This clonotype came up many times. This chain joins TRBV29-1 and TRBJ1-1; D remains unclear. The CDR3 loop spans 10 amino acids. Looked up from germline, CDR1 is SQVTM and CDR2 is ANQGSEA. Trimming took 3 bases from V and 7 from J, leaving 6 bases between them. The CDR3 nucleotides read TGCAGCGTTGACATAGATGAAGCTTTCTTT. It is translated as CSVDIDEAFF.

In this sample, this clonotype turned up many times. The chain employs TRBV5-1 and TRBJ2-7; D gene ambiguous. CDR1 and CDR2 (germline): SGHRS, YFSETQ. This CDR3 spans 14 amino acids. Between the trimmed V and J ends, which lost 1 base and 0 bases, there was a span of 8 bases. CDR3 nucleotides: TGCGCCAGCAGCTTGATGTTGTCCTCCTACGAGCAGTACTTC. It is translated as CASSLMLSSYEQYF.